The 8 T cell receptor beta chains below all came from one sample that was sequenced in a study of shared clonotypes between healthy human individuals. Sequencing was performed with immunoSEQ multiplex PCR; in TCRdb, only in-frame clones are kept and a portion is missing. The sample has around 2,000,000 clones, over 85% seen once. What was sequenced was naive CD4+ T cells sorted from blood. The subset was: CD45RA+ positively selected. The receptor source for this set is a man aged 18 to 30 in good health.

The chain has TRBV5-1 and TRBJ2-3; D not resolved. CDR1 SGHRS and CDR2 YFSETQ come from the germline V gene. Trimming cost V 5 bases and J 0 bases, with 10 bases left between them. The CDR3 has 14 amino acids. The CDR3 bases are TGCGCCAGCAGAAATACGGGTAGCACAGATACGCAGTATTTT. It translates to CASRNTGSTDTQYF.

The J gene is TRBJ2-1, the V gene TRBV2; tentative D call: TRBD1 (6 bases). The germline V gene encodes CDR1 SNHLY and CDR2 FYNNEI. The CDR3 runs to 13 residues. V lost 1 base and J 10 bases, leaving 11 bases between the germline ends. For the CDR3, the DNA is TGTGCCAGCAGTGAAGTACAGGGCGGCGAGCAGTTCTTC. Its protein product is CASSEVQGGEQFF.

V is TRBV5-4 and J is TRBJ1-3; weak D call: TRBD1 (6 bases). CDR1 SGHNT and CDR2 YYREEE come from the germline V gene (reference sequence). The V gene lost 4 bases and the J gene lost 4 bases, with 15 bases spanning the gap. CDR3 length: 15 amino acids. This chain's CDR3 is CASSLGQQGGNTIYF. CDR3 DNA: TGTGCCAGCAGCCTGGGGCAACAGGGAGGAAACACCATATATTTT.

This clone appeared once. This chain connects TRBV9 to TRBJ2-3; 8 positions match TRBD2. This CDR3 spans 16 amino acids. After removal of 3 bases from V and 2 bases from J, the junction contained 8 bases not matched to a gene. Germline assignment: CDR1 SGDLS and CDR2 YYNGEE. CDR3 coding DNA: TGTGCCAGCAGCGCCCGTTGGACTAGCCACACAGATACGCAGTATTTT. Protein product: CASSARWTSHTDTQYF.

V and J are TRBV25-1 and TRBJ2-1; D is uncertain. The germline V and J ends were trimmed by 10 bases and 1 base, with 14 bases remaining between them. CDR3 length equals 14 residues. Germline CDR1 is MGHDK and CDR2 is SYGVNS. CDR3 amino acids: CATQRKESYNEQFF. CDR3 sequence (DNA): TGTGCCACACAGCGAAAGGAATCCTACAATGAGCAGTTCTTC.

The chain carries TRBV10-3 and TRBJ2-7, with TRBD1 matching over 7 bases. Germline lookup yields CDR1 ENHRY and CDR2 SYGVKD. The CDR3 extends over 14 amino acids. J lost 1 base, V lost 6 bases, and 6 bases had no gene match. The CDR3 is CAIRGTAMSYEQYF. The CDR3 region has the DNA TGTGCCATCAGGGGGACAGCTATGTCCTACGAGCAGTACTTC.

The chain joins TRBV6-1 to TRBJ2-7, with D possibly TRBD2 on 6 matching bases. Trimming left V 5 bases short and J 3 bases short, with 14 bases between. This CDR3 contains 14 residues. Per germline, CDR1 MNHNS and CDR2 SASEGT. CDR3 in DNA: TGTGCCAGCAGTTCACCCGGGGGATTCTACGAGCAGTACTTC. Protein product: CASSSPGGFYEQYF.

The chain has TRBV18 and TRBJ1-3; possibly TRBD1 for D (6 bases). CDR1 and CDR2 (germline): KGHSH, LQKENI. Trimming left V 4 bases short and J 4 bases short, with 8 bases between. This CDR3 has 13 residues. CDR3 amino acids: CASSRQDGNTIYF. In DNA, the CDR3 is TGTGCCAGCTCACGACAGGACGGAAACACCATATATTTT.